These T cell receptor beta chains were read from a single sample in a study of T cells in Graves' hyperthyroidism and ophthalmopathy. A single record per CDR3 protein comes from TCRdb applying MiXCR to the multiplex PCR reads. The sample shows hundreds of thousands of distinct CDR3 sequences, 13% to 15% of them seen only once. The sample consisted of blood. The receptors originated from a woman between 40 and 50 years old with Graves' hyperthyroidism. CDR3s include the opening cysteine and the closing phenylalanine or tryptophan. A D gene is named only where the DNA matches it firmly. The size field is filled for only some rows; it gives once, few, many or a size class.

>NA|TRBJ1-5|TRBV20-1|NA
TGCAGTGCAAAGCGGCAGGGCGTAAATAGCAATCAGCCCCAGCATTTT
CSAKRQGVNSNQPQHF
>TRBD2|TRBJ2-5|TRBV10-3|few
TGTGCCATCAGTACGGGACTAGCGGGTCTCTCGGCGGAGACCCAGTACTTC
CAISTGLAGLSAETQYF
>NA|TRBJ2-7|TRBV5-6|many
TGTGCCAGCAGCATGACAGTCTACGAGCAGTACTTC
CASSMTVYEQYF
>TRBD1|TRBJ1-5|TRBV19|few
TGTGCCAGTAGGAAGGGACAGGGATCGGCTCAGCCCCAGCATTTT
CASRKGQGSAQPQHF
>NA|TRBJ2-5|TRBV6-1|many
TGTGCCAGCAGTGAAGGCGCACACCCGTACTTC
CASSEGAHPYF
>TRBD2|TRBJ2-3|TRBV5-1|many
TGCGCCAGCAGCTTGACCGCGGGAGGGCCTTGGACAGATACGCAGTATTTT
CASSLTAGGPWTDTQYF
>NA|TRBJ1-2|TRBV2|many
TGTGCCAGCAGTGAAAAGGGGGGCCACTATGGCTACACCTTC
CASSEKGGHYGYTF
>TRBD2|TRBJ2-1|TRBV20-1|NA
TGCAGTGCTAGGGGGGGACTAGTCCACAATGAGCAGTTCTTC
CSARGGLVHNEQFF
>NA|TRBJ1-2|TRBV28|many
TGTGCCAGCACCAACACAGGGAATAACTATGGCTACACCTTC
CASTNTGNNYGYTF
>TRBD1|TRBJ2-3|TRBV3-1|many
TGTGCCAGCAGCCAGGAGGAAGGGACAGGGGTTCACACAGATACGCAGTATTTT
CASSQEEGTGVHTDTQYF
>NA|TRBJ2-7|TRBV11-2|NA
TGTGCCAGCAGACCTTGGAACCACGAGCAGTACTTC
CASRPWNHEQYF